The T cell receptor beta chain described here comes from a study of control samples from healthy donors and cancer patients. Trimming left V 6 bases short and J 3 bases short, with 15 bases between. The CDR3 has 15 amino acids. Germline V gene data show CDR1 as MNHEY and CDR2 as SVGAGI. The table lists this clone with a count of one. Sequencing was performed with immunoSEQ multiplex PCR; in TCRdb, only in-frame clones are kept and a portion is missing. The data hold 80,000 to 85,000 clones, with around nine tenths observed a single time. This TCR was recovered from a woman aged 50 to 60 in good health. Sequenced: blood. This chain uses TRBV6-5 with TRBJ2-1; possible D gene TRBD1, 6 bases. Here the CDR3 DNA reads TGTGCCAGCAGAAGTGGACAGCCCGTCTACAATGAGCAGTTCTTC. It encodes CASRSGQPVYNEQFF.